This T cell receptor beta chain was documented in a study of CD8 T cells in Susac syndrome. RNA, at about 0.45 to 1 ug, was reverse transcribed with random hexamers. Across 54 Vbeta and 13 Jbeta, TCR beta CDR3 was amplified with immunoSEQ multiplex PCR. TCRdb ran MiXCR on the immunoSEQ multiplex PCR reads and lists one entry per CDR3 protein. The table records 100,000 to 150,000 distinct CDR3 sequences, roughly 93% of them present only once. The germline V gene has CDR1 DFQATT and CDR2 SNEGSKA (reference sequence). Trimming took 4 bases from V and 4 from J, leaving 19 bases between them. The CDR3 covers 15 residues.

The specimen was CD4+ T cells from PBMCs. This chain uses TRBV20-1 with TRBJ2-5; the D gene is possibly TRBD1 (6 bases). This receptor was obtained from a human donor with multiple sclerosis. In DNA, the CDR3 is TGCAGTGCTATCAAGCAGGGGAGAGGACGAGAGACCCAGTACTTC. Its protein is CSAIKQGRGRETQYF.